This entry is about one TCR beta chain. The germline gives CDR1 SGDLS, CDR2 YYNGEE. The J segment lost 4 bases and the V segment lost 10 bases, leaving 10 bases of the junction unmatched. The CDR3 runs to 14 residues. This specimen comes from a study of technical replicates of blood from a few donors. The data were produced by immunoSEQ multiplex PCR, yet TCRdb's version contains in-frame clones alone and is incomplete. The data contain 80,000 to 100,000 clones, 92% of them singletons. Sequencing was done on a sample of T cells isolated from PBMCs. The chain has TRBV9 and TRBJ2-2; TRBD1 matches at 7 bases. This receptor was identified in a human donor in good health. CDR3 nucleotide sequence: TGTGCCGCCTCCCAGGGGGTGAGCACCGGGGAGCTGTTTTTT. It translates to CAASQGVSTGELFF.